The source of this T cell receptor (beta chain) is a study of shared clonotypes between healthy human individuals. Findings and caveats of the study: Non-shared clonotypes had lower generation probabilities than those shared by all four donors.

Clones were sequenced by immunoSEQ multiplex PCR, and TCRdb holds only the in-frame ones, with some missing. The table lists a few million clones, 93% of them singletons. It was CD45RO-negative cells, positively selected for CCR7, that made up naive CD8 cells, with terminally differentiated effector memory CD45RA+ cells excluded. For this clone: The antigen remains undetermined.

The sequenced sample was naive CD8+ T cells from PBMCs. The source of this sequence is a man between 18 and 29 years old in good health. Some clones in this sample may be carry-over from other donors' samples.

This CDR3 is CASSQIAGATGELFF. CDR3 in DNA: TGTGCCAGCAGCCAGATAGCGGGAGCCACCGGGGAGCTGTTTTTT. The chain joins TRBV14 to TRBJ2-2; 9 nucleotides agree with TRBD2. V dropped 3 bases and J dropped 4; count of bases not matched to a gene: 3. CDR3 length: 15 amino acids. Germline values: CDR1 SGHDN, CDR2 FVKESK.